A single sample gave rise to the 26 T cell receptor beta chains below, sequenced in a study of blood T cells in healthy people across ages. The authors ran a second PCR of about 6 to 11 cycles using a sample-barcoded 5' primer and a J-beta primer mix. TCRdb re-called the 5' RACE reads through MiXCR, storing one row per CDR3 protein. The sample has approximately 770,000 distinct CDR3 sequences; roughly 64% are singletons. The material sequenced was blood. These receptors were obtained from a man aged 30 to 45 in good health.

This clonotype appeared once. V usage is TRBV20-1 and J usage is TRBJ1-4; tentative D call: TRBD1 (6 bases). CDR1 is DFQATT, CDR2 SNEGSKA, per germline (reference sequence). V lost 6 bases and J 8 bases, leaving 19 bases between the germline ends. The CDR3 consists of 14 residues. CDR3 bases: TGCAGTGCAAACACGGGGGCGGGAGACGAAAAACTGTTTTTT. Translating it yields CSANTGAGDEKLFF.

The chain joins TRBV10-3 to TRBJ2-7; maybe TRBD1 (5 bases). CDR3 length: 13 residues. Germline V CDR1 and CDR2: ENHRY, SYGVKD. V lost 11 bases to trimming and J lost 0 bases, with 14 bases between them. CDR3 nucleotides: TGTGCCGTATTAGGGGTTCCCTCCTACGAGCAGTACTTC. Translation: CAVLGVPSYEQYF.

As regards this clonotype: Without the conserved terminal phenylalanine or tryptophan, this CDR3 likely stems from a read error. This sequence joins TRBV7-2 and TRBJ2-1; TRBD1 matches 9 bases. Germline lookup yields CDR1 SGHTA and CDR2 FQGNSA. Trimming removed 4 bases from V and 5 bases from J; junction bases left unmatched: 6. This CDR3 contains 15 residues. The CDR3 sequence: CASSWAGTGHNEQFI. The CDR3 DNA reads TGTGCCAGCAGCTGGGCCGGGACAGGGCACAATGAGCAGTTCATC.

This chain joins TRBV19 and TRBJ1-2, with D unresolved. CDR3 size: 11 residues. Germline CDR1 is LNHDA and CDR2 is SQIVND (reference sequence). V lost 8 bases, J lost 3 bases, and 7 bases lay in between. The CDR3 DNA follows: TGTGCCAGTGAGACCGACTATGGCTACACCTTC. Translated, it gives CASETDYGYTF. The full variable domain, rest sourced from reference TRBV19 and TRBJ1-2, is DGGITQSPKYLFRKEGQNVTLSCEQNLNHDAMYWYRQDPGQGLRLIYYSQIVNDFQKGDIAEGYSVSREKKESFPLTVTSAQKNPTAFYLCASETDYGYTFGSGTRLTVV.

CDR3 in DNA: TGTGCCAGCAGCTCGAGTCAAGGGCAGGTGGGAGAGACCCAGTACTTC. Amino acid sequence: CASSSSQGQVGETQYF. This rearrangement joins TRBV11-2 to TRBJ2-5; D not resolved. CDR1 is SGHAT and CDR2 is FQNNGV in the germline V gene. The V and J ends lost 4 bases and 4 bases respectively, with 19 bases between them. The CDR3 covers 16 residues. Supplemented by reference TRBV11-2 and TRBJ2-5, the full variable domain reads EAGVAQSPRYKIIEKRQSVAFWCNPISGHATLYWYQQILGQGPKLLIQFQNNGVVDDSQLPKDRFSAERLKGVDSTLKIQPAKLEDSAVYLCASSSSQGQVGETQYFGPGTRLLVL.

The rearrangement uses TRBV30 and TRBJ2-7; D not resolved. V lost 5 bases and J lost 0, with 8 bases in between. Germline lookup yields CDR1 GTSNPN and CDR2 SVGIG (reference sequence). CDR3 length: 12 residues. CDR3 DNA sequence: TGTGCCTGGGGACGCCCCTCCTACGAGCAGTACTTC. Residues: CAWGRPSYEQYF.

This clonotype was detected a few times. V is TRBV7-9 and J is TRBJ1-5, with 7 bases aligning to TRBD1. Germline CDR1 is SEHNR and CDR2 is FQNEAQ (reference sequence). This CDR3 region has 13 residues. The CDR3 sequence is CATQGFSNQPQHF. The CDR3 coding sequence is TGTGCAACACAGGGGTTTAGCAATCAGCCCCAGCATTTT.

As for this clonotype: Since a much larger clone is just one base distant, this may be a read error. The chain employs TRBV10-3 and TRBJ2-7; 8 bases agree with TRBD1. The germline V gene has CDR1 ENHRY and CDR2 SYGVKD. The V and J ends lost 11 bases and 6 bases, in that order; junction bases with no gene match: 15. The CDR3 totals 14 residues. The CDR3 DNA sequence: TGTGCCTCTCGCTACGGGACAGGTAACTGCGAGCAGTACTTC. Residues: CASRYGTGNCEQYF.

This sequence joins TRBV10-3 and TRBJ2-1; D tentatively reads TRBD1 or TRBD2 (5 bases each). Germline loops: CDR1 ENHRY, CDR2 SYGVKD. Trimming removed 8 bases at V and 6 bases at J, with 14 bases between. The CDR3 covers 13 residues. This chain's CDR3 is CAIYAEGSNEQFF. Written as DNA, the CDR3 is TGTGCCATCTACGCTGAGGGGTCCAATGAGCAGTTCTTC.

The rearrangement uses TRBV25-1 and TRBJ1-1, with 10 bases that match TRBD1. Germline V gives CDR1 MGHDK, CDR2 SYGVNS. This CDR3 is built from 16 residues. V dropped 7 bases and J dropped 9; count of bases not matched to a gene: 17. In DNA form, the CDR3 reads TGTGCCAGCACCGGTAGCCCGGACAGGGGGATCCTGAAAGCTTTCTTT. Translating it yields CASTGSPDRGILKAFF.

This clonotype was seen a handful of times. The rearrangement links TRBV10-1 to TRBJ1-2; D might be TRBD1 (5 bases). The CDR3 extends over 13 amino acids. Germline V lookup: CDR1 WNHNN, CDR2 SYGVQD (reference sequence). V was cut by 3 bases and J by 6 bases, with 11 bases left in between. CDR3 DNA sequence: TGCGCCAGCAGTGAATCCGGGACGGATGGCTACACCTTC. The encoded protein is CASSESGTDGYTF.

The V and J genes are TRBV4-2 and TRBJ2-5; D remains ambiguous. Trimming cost V 0 bases and J 2 bases, with 10 bases left between them. CDR3 size: 15 residues. Germline CDR1 is LGHNA and CDR2 is YNFKEQ. The CDR3 DNA follows: TGTGCCAGCAGCCAAGATCCGATGAAACAAGAGACCCAGTACTTC. Translating gives CASSQDPMKQETQYF.

The V gene is TRBV10-3, the J gene TRBJ2-1, with D possibly matching TRBD2 (5 bases). The ends were cut back, 3 bases at V and 5 bases at J, with 17 bases in the middle. CDR3 size: 16 residues. Germline CDR1 ENHRY, CDR2 SYGVKD. CDR3 in amino acids: CAISDPQAGINNEQFF. CDR3 sequence (DNA): TGTGCCATCAGTGACCCTCAAGCCGGGATTAACAATGAGCAGTTCTTC.

The rearrangement uses TRBV6-2 or TRBV6-3 and TRBJ1-1; 8 positions match TRBD1. Losses at the gene ends were 0 bases for V and 4 bases for J; bases not matched to a gene: 4. From germline, CDR1 is MNHEY and CDR2 SVGEGT. This CDR3 has 15 amino acids. CDR3 residues: CASSYSGTGGTEAFF. CDR3 sequence (DNA): TGTGCCAGCAGTTACTCAGGGACAGGTGGCACTGAAGCTTTCTTT.

The table lists this clonotype with a few counts. V and J are TRBV29-1 and TRBJ1-2; D gene uncertain. Trimming removed 8 bases at V and 7 bases at J, with 5 bases between. There are 8 residues in the CDR3. Germline V gene sequence: CDR1 SQVTM, CDR2 ANQGSEA. The CDR3 here is CSHSGYTF. DNA for the CDR3: TGCAGCCATAGTGGCTACACCTTC.

The V call is TRBV9, the J call TRBJ2-1; 7 bases fit TRBD2. CDR3 length equals 12 residues. Trimming took 3 bases from V and 10 from J; bases not matched to a gene: 4. Germline V gives CDR1 SGDLS, CDR2 YYNGEE. CDR3 sequence (DNA): TGTGCCAGCAGCGCGAGCGGGAAGGAGCAGTTCTTC. Translation: CASSASGKEQFF.

The chain is built from TRBV20-1 and TRBJ2-5; the match to TRBD2 covers 14 bases. The CDR3 runs 18 residues. Per the germline V gene, CDR1 is DFQATT and CDR2 is SNEGSKA (reference sequence). V lost 3 bases, J lost 4 bases, and 13 bases stayed unmatched. CDR3 DNA sequence: TGCAGTGCTAGCCCGACTAGCGGGAGGGCCGAGCTCGGAGAGACCCAGTACTTC. Protein product: CSASPTSGRAELGETQYF.

The V gene is TRBV20-1, the J gene TRBJ2-1; 11 positions agree with TRBD2. Per germline, CDR1 DFQATT and CDR2 SNEGSKA (reference sequence). The J segment lost 6 bases and the V segment lost 0 bases, leaving 4 bases of the junction unmatched. The CDR3 is made up of 15 amino acids. The CDR3, as DNA: TGCAGTGCTAGAGATGTAGCGGGGGGGCTCAATGAGCAGTTCTTC. This encodes CSARDVAGGLNEQFF.

A remark on this clonotype: The junction and the germline gene differ at one end; a read error may be behind it. In DNA form, the CDR3 reads TGTGCCAGCAGCCAGGTACAGATCCAAGAGGCCCAGTACTTC. Residues: CASSQVQIQEAQYF. The rearrangement uses TRBV12-3 or TRBV12-4 and TRBJ2-5, with D unresolved. CDR3 length: 14 amino acids.

The rearrangement uses TRBV19 and TRBJ2-1, with TRBD1 matching over 7 bases. The CDR3 has 16 residues. Germline CDR1 reads LNHDA; CDR2 reads SQIVND (reference sequence). The J segment lost 8 bases and the V segment lost 0 bases, leaving 10 bases of the junction unmatched. CDR3 residues: CASSIESGTAPDEQFF. The CDR3, as DNA: TGTGCCAGTAGTATAGAGTCCGGGACAGCTCCCGATGAGCAGTTCTTC.

This chain joins TRBV11-2 and TRBJ2-3, with unresolved D. The CDR3 runs 14 residues. Between the trimmed V and J ends, which lost 0 bases and 7 bases, there was a span of 11 bases. Looked up from germline, CDR1 is SGHAT and CDR2 is FQNNGV. DNA for the CDR3: TGTGCCAGCAGCTTAGAAAGGGTAATAAATACGCAGTATTTT. Amino acid sequence: CASSLERVINTQYF.

J is TRBJ2-7 and V is TRBV7-2, with 11 bases lining up with TRBD2. Germline V CDR1 and CDR2: SGHTA, FQGNSA. This CDR3 has 15 amino acids. The ends lost 7 bases at V and 2 bases at J; junction bases unmatched: 7. The CDR3 DNA reads TGTGCCAGCACGTCGACTAGCGGGACAACCTACGAGCAGTACTTC. Protein product: CASTSTSGTTYEQYF.

J is TRBJ1-2 and V is TRBV20-1; D is uncertain. Germline assignment: CDR1 DFQATT and CDR2 SNEGSKA (reference sequence). The CDR3 is made up of 17 amino acids. The V end was cut by 3 bases, the J end by 4 bases, with 24 bases between. The CDR3 coding sequence is TGCAGTGCTAGTTCCGGTACGAAGGAGAGACTTCGCTATGGCTACACCTTC. Residues: CSASSGTKERLRYGYTF.

The chain uses TRBV20-1 and TRBJ2-4, with D possibly matching TRBD1 (5 bases). The J call is uncertain, as TRBJ2-5 better fits the DNA end. The CDR3 contains 17 residues. Germline V lookup: CDR1 DFQATT, CDR2 SNEGSKA (reference sequence). The CDR3 reads CSAIRPWGKGRGETQYF. CDR3 nucleotides: TGCAGTGCTATACGCCCCTGGGGCAAGGGGCGCGGAGAGACCCAGTACTTC.

The chain employs TRBV5-5 and TRBJ2-5; possible D gene TRBD1, 7 bases. CDR1 SGHKS and CDR2 YYEKEE come from the germline V gene (reference sequence). With 0 bases removed from V and 3 bases from J, the gap between germline ends came to 24 bases. The CDR3 has 19 amino acids. In DNA, the CDR3 is TGTGCCAGCAGCTTGGCCGGGGGAAGGGGGCTTGGTTTTGAAGAGACCCAGTACTTC. Its protein is CASSLAGGRGLGFEETQYF.

The chain uses TRBV20-1 and TRBJ2-1, with D maybe TRBD1 (5 bases). V was cut by 1 base and J by 8 bases, with 18 bases left in between. Germline V gene sequence: CDR1 DFQATT, CDR2 SNEGSKA (reference sequence). The CDR3 totals 15 residues. For the CDR3, the DNA is TGCAGTGCTAGAGGTGGGGCAGGGCATTGGGATGAGCAGTTCTTC. Protein: CSARGGAGHWDEQFF.